The 16 T cell receptor beta chains presented below share a single source sample, sequenced in a study of blood T cell repertoires in COVID-19 (dated by TCRdb to 2020 to 2021). The library was obtained by the immunoSEQ multiplex PCR assay. TCRdb mirrors the immuneACCESS table, restricted to in-frame sequences. Some clones are absent from its copies; in checked studies, under half trace to an unresolved V gene, and the reason for the others is unknown. The sample table records 120,000 or so clones; 75% to 85% of these occur just once. The ten biggest clones cover 3.8% of the sample. Sequencing input: peripheral blood. The source is a woman aged 45-65 years with acute or convalescent COVID-19.

The chain recombines TRBV28 with TRBJ2-3, with no clear D. V dropped 3 bases and J dropped 1 base, with 5 bases sitting between them. The CDR3 spans 13 residues. Germline-derived CDR1 and CDR2 are MDHEN and SYDVKM. The CDR3 nucleotides are TGTGCCAGCAGTTTTCAGGGCACAGATACGCAGTATTTT. Translated, it gives CASSFQGTDTQYF.

CDR3 DNA sequence: TGTGCCAGCAGCGGCAGGGGCGAGATTAGCTCTGGAAACACCATATATTTT. Residues: CASSGRGEISSGNTIYF. The V call is TRBV9, the J call TRBJ1-3; tentative D call: TRBD1 (6 bases). In germline, CDR1 is SGDLS, CDR2 YYNGEE. V shed 3 bases and J shed 0 bases, with 16 bases lying between them. The length of the CDR3 is 17 residues.

Only a few counts were recorded for this clone. The CDR3 region has the DNA TGCAGCGTTGTGAGACAGGCCGGATACGAGCAGTACTTC. Amino acid sequence: CSVVRQAGYEQYF. This rearrangement joins TRBV29-1 to TRBJ2-7; TRBD1 might be the D (6 bases). The CDR3 runs to 13 residues. V lost 4 bases, J lost 4 bases, and 14 bases lay in between. CDR1 is SQVTM and CDR2 is ANQGSEA in the germline V gene.

The V call is TRBV10-2, the J call TRBJ2-5, with 8 bases fitting TRBD2. The CDR3 is 14 residues long. V gave up 7 bases and J gave up 5 bases; unmatched junction bases: 9. Germline-derived CDR1 and CDR2 are WSHSY and SAAADI. CDR3 region: CASKVSGAVETQYF. DNA of the CDR3: TGCGCCAGCAAGGTTAGCGGGGCGGTGGAGACCCAGTACTTC.

This chain connects TRBV29-1 to TRBJ1-5; 12 bases line up with TRBD1. Germline V gene lookup returns CDR1 SQVTM and CDR2 ANQGSEA. This CDR3 spans 15 amino acids. Germline trimming cut 4 bases from V and 6 bases from J; bases unmatched to any gene: 7. In DNA form, the CDR3 reads TGCAGCGTTGTATTTGGGACAGGGGGCGTTCAGCCCCAGCATTTT. Amino acids: CSVVFGTGGVQPQHF.

This rearrangement joins TRBV6-5 to TRBJ2-3; TRBD2 matches 9 bases. This CDR3 comprises 15 residues. Germline V CDR1 and CDR2: MNHEY, SVGAGI. J gave up 3 bases and V 6 bases, and 7 bases lay outside the gene matches. DNA of the CDR3: TGTGCCAGCAGCCGCCGGGCGGGGGGGACAGATACGCAGTATTTT. This encodes CASSRRAGGTDTQYF.

The V gene is TRBV18, the J gene TRBJ2-1; 9 bases fit TRBD1. V shed 1 base, J shed 7 bases, and the junction held 5 bases outside the gene matches. CDR3 length: 15 residues. Germline CDR1 reads KGHSH; CDR2 reads LQKENI. The CDR3, as DNA: TGTGCCAGCTCACCACGGGACAGGGATGGGAATGAGCAGTTCTTC. Residues: CASSPRDRDGNEQFF.

The chain uses TRBV3-1 (or the pseudogene TRBV3-2) and TRBJ1-1, with D maybe TRBD1 (6 bases). Trimming cost V 9 bases and J 4 bases, with 12 bases left between them. The CDR3 length is 12 residues. Germline-derived CDR1 and CDR2 are LGHDT and YNNKEL (reference sequence). Here the CDR3 reads CASRRGGTEAFF. For the CDR3, the DNA is TGTGCCAGTCGCAGGGGCGGCACTGAAGCTTTCTTT.

The genes are TRBV5-1 and TRBJ2-1; D possibly corresponds to TRBD1 (6 bases). Trimming cost V 4 bases and J 0 bases, with 14 bases left between them. The CDR3 runs 16 residues. Looked up from germline, CDR1 is SGHRS and CDR2 is YFSETQ. This CDR3 is CASSRTGTNSYNEQFF. In nucleotides, the CDR3 is TGCGCCAGCAGCAGAACCGGGACAAACTCCTACAATGAGCAGTTCTTC.

The chain links TRBV6-6 to TRBJ2-7; 7 positions agree with TRBD2. After removal of 0 bases from V and 0 bases from J, the junction contained 2 bases not matched to a gene. Germline CDR1 reads MNHNY; CDR2 reads SVGAGI (reference sequence). The CDR3 totals 15 residues. Written as DNA, the CDR3 is TGTGCCAGCAGTTACTCAGCGGGGAGCTCCTACGAGCAGTACTTC. It yields the protein CASSYSAGSSYEQYF.

The V call is TRBV9, the J call TRBJ2-1; perhaps TRBD2 as D (6 bases). Between the trimmed V and J ends, which lost 4 bases and 6 bases, there was a span of 20 bases. The germline V gene has CDR1 SGDLS and CDR2 YYNGEE. The CDR3 sequence is 16 residues long. The CDR3 loop reads CASSSGGVPGRNEQFF. The CDR3 coding sequence is TGTGCCAGCAGCTCCGGCGGGGTGCCTGGACGCAATGAGCAGTTCTTC. Based on the CDR3 plus reference TRBV9 and TRBJ2-1, the full variable domain is DSGVTQTPKHLITATGQRVTLRCSPRSGDLSVYWYQQSLDQGLQFLIQYYNGEERAKGNILERFSAQQFPDLHSELNLSSLELGDSALYFCASSSGGVPGRNEQFFGPGTRLTVL.

This sequence joins TRBV11-2 and TRBJ1-6; TRBD1 might be the D (6 bases). Trimming stripped 7 bases from V and 8 bases from J, with 15 bases between. Per germline, CDR1 SGHAT and CDR2 FQNNGV. The CDR3 runs 14 residues. Here the CDR3 DNA reads TGTGCCAGCACCCTTTCAAGGACAGATTCACCCCTCCACTTT. Translating it yields CASTLSRTDSPLHF. The full variable domain, rest sourced from reference TRBV11-2 and TRBJ1-6, is EAGVAQSPRYKIIEKRQSVAFWCNPISGHATLYWYQQILGQGPKLLIQFQNNGVVDDSQLPKDRFSAERLKGVDSTLKIQPAKLEDSAVYLCASTLSRTDSPLHFGNGTRLTVT.

As DNA, the CDR3 is TGTGCCAGCAGACCAGACGGACAGGGGGCTTACTACGAGCAGTACTTC. Protein: CASRPDGQGAYYEQYF. The rearrangement uses TRBV28 and TRBJ2-7, with TRBD1 matching over 11 bases. This CDR3 comprises 16 residues. From germline, CDR1 is MDHEN and CDR2 SYDVKM. V lost 6 bases, J lost 3 bases, and 10 bases stayed unmatched. Combining the CDR3 with reference TRBV28 and TRBJ2-7 gives the whole variable domain DVKVTQSSRYLVKRTGEKVFLECVQDMDHENMFWYRQDPGLGLRLIYFSYDVKMKEKGDIPEGYSVSREKKERFSLILESASTNQTSMYLCASRPDGQGAYYEQYFGPGTRLTVT.

The rearrangement joins TRBV6-4 to TRBJ1-4; D not resolved. The CDR3 is 15 residues long. Trimming removed 0 bases from V and 10 bases from J, with 15 bases in between. Germline assignment: CDR1 MRHNA and CDR2 SNTAGT. For the CDR3, the DNA is TGTGCCAGCAGTGACTCTGCCGGAACGACACGAAAACTGTTTTTT. This translates into CASSDSAGTTRKLFF.

This clone appeared a single time. The J gene is TRBJ1-6, the V gene TRBV27, with unresolved D. Germline V gene data show CDR1 as MNHEY and CDR2 as SMNVEV (reference sequence). The CDR3 length is 13 residues. V was cut by 5 bases and J by 9 bases, with 11 bases left in between. The CDR3 coding sequence is TGTGCCAGCAGTCCCCGTCTAGGTTCACCCCTCCACTTT. Protein sequence: CASSPRLGSPLHF.

The V gene is TRBV5-4, the J gene TRBJ2-5, with D maybe TRBD2 (6 bases). Germline values: CDR1 SGHNT, CDR2 YYREEE (reference sequence). Between the trimmed V and J ends, which lost 4 bases and 1 base, there was a span of 17 bases. This CDR3 is built from 16 residues. CDR3 bases: TGTGCCAGCAGCACCTCGACTAGGAGTGGCCAAGAGACCCAGTACTTC. Its translation: CASSTSTRSGQETQYF.